This T cell receptor (beta chain) was sequenced during a study of T cells in Graves' hyperthyroidism and ophthalmopathy. Amplified TCR beta CDR3 regions came from RNA transcripts. An initial round of RT-PCR targeting the TCR CDR3 relied on the HTBI primer set. Using its own MiXCR run on the multiplex PCR reads, TCRdb lists one record per CDR3 protein. The sample holds some 770,000 distinct CDR3 sequences, about 15% seen once. The CDR3 totals 15 residues. Trimming removed 0 bases from V and 3 bases from J, with 12 bases in between. Used for diagnoses were clinical symptoms, serum thyroxine and TRAb, thyroid ultrasound and orbital computed tomography.

Sequenced sample: blood. The chain carries TRBV12-3 or TRBV12-4 and TRBJ2-7; D is unclear. This receptor was identified in a man aged 18 to 29 with Graves' hyperthyroidism. The CDR3 region has the DNA TGTGCCAGCAGTTTAGCGACACAAAGCGTCTACGAGCAGTACTTC. This encodes CASSLATQSVYEQYF.